The sequence of this T cell receptor beta chain was determined in a study of CD8 T cells in Susac syndrome. Trimming took 2 bases from V and 6 from J; bases not matched to a gene: 3. The CDR3 length is 13 residues. Healthy donors constituted the controls, which were matched for age and sex. Negative isolation was used for CD8+ and CD4+ T cells, and FACS enrichment was applied to TEMRA cells. An input of roughly 0.5 to 1 ug of RNA was subjected to reverse transcription using random hexamers. MiXCR, applied by TCRdb to the immunoSEQ multiplex PCR reads, yields one record per CDR3 protein. The sample includes 150,000 to 200,000 distinct CDR3 sequences, about 93% of them seen just once.

The sample taken for sequencing was CD4+ T cells from PBMCs. The clonotype originates from a human donor in good health. V and J are TRBV12-3 or TRBV12-4 and TRBJ2-5; 7 nucleotides line up with TRBD1. CDR3 bases: TGTGCCAGCAGTTTAAGGGGGCGGCAGACCCAGTACTTC. The encoded protein is CASSLRGRQTQYF.